The entry that follows covers one TCR beta chain sequence. There are many counts of this clonotype. Its antigen is still unknown. No much larger clone exists at a distance of one base, and base qualities are not known. The TCR beta CDR3 regions were amplified from the RNA transcripts. For the first round of RT-PCR on the TCR CDR3, the HTBI primer set was used together with the Qiagen OneStep RT-PCR kit. Libraries were constructed in a second round of multiplex PCR, after which size selection and purification were performed. Paired-end sequencing of the libraries was performed with 100 bp reads on an Illumina HiSeq2000. In the source study's methods: Raw data were processed with SOAPnuke, discarding reads with adapters, uncalled bases, mean Phred below 15, or no exact constant-primer or identifier match. High-quality paired reads were merged with COPE v1.2.5, and unique nucleotide sequences were defined as clonotypes. MiTCR v1.1 was used to align clonotypes to the IMGT TRBV, TRBD and TRBJ reference segments. The analysis was restricted to V-J combinations with a frequency above 0.0001, which together covered 99% to 99.2% of the repertoires. The TCS score was defined as F50 (clonal expansion) divided by E x V (chaos), with BLOSUM62-based TCRdist calculated between CDR3 peptides within each V-J. Welch's t-statistics and random forest reduced around 510 V-J features to under 15, which were used in a naive Bayes classifier (R e1071). TCRdb reworked the public reads: Q25 trimming with fastp, MiXCR clone assembly, productive beta chains retained. Identical CDR3 proteins give one entry, which carries the most common genes and DNA. The V and J calls and clone size are TCRdb's, not the authors'. This sample lists a few hundred thousand distinct CDR3 sequences; around 14% were detected once. Over 12% of the sample is held by the ten biggest clonotypes.

Stable Graves' hyperthyroidism was defined as no progression to ophthalmopathy during 18 months of follow-up. Hyperthyroidism patients were newly diagnosed, with disease duration under 2 months, and aged 18 to 65 years. The study excluded patients with uncontrolled infections, other autoimmune diseases, pregnancy or lactation. Diagnoses relied on clinical symptoms, serum thyroxine and TRAb, thyroid ultrasound and orbital computed tomography. Ficoll-Paque density gradient centrifugation was used to isolate PBMCs from approximately 11 ml of fresh peripheral blood. Total RNA was extracted using Trizol reagent, and RNA quality was assessed on an Agilent 2100 Bioanalyzer. This specimen belongs to a study of T cells in Graves' hyperthyroidism and ophthalmopathy (dated 2019 in TCRdb). With regard to the full study: Peripheral blood was sampled at the time of initial diagnosis, prior to any treatment. A discovery cohort of roughly 96 patients, 43 with Graves' ophthalmopathy and roughly 59 with stable Graves' hyperthyroidism, was used to find distinguishing TCR V-J signatures. Whether ophthalmopathy could be predicted prospectively was tested in an independent validation cohort made up of under 20 hyperthyroidism patients plus 17 patients who later progressed to ophthalmopathy. For training and testing, the 100 patients in the discovery cohort were randomly divided in a 7:3 ratio. Thyroid tissue and blood T-cell repertoires from several Graves' hyperthyroidism patients were also compared in the study. After blood sampling, hyperthyroidism patients were treated with methimazole at a starting dose of 30 mg daily, and ophthalmopathy patients were treated with high-dose intravenous methylprednisolone. The paper reports TCR Vbeta CDR3 sequencing of more than 120 peripheral blood samples: under 45 ophthalmopathy, fewer than 80 hyperthyroidism and around 17 progressor patients.

The full study reports these points: In validation, the model predicted progression to ophthalmopathy with about 71% sensitivity and around 72% specificity, a median of roughly seven months before onset. Most expanded thyroid clonotypes (frequency above 0.001) were also found in blood, which suggests that blood repertoires may mirror thyroid immune responses. A model built on a 13 V-J signature distinguished ophthalmopathy from stable hyperthyroidism, reaching around 88% sensitivity and about 81% specificity in cross-validation and 80%/75% in testing. Sample size was not statistically predetermined, and blinding of investigators to group allocation was not performed.

The germline ends are 18 bases apart after V is trimmed by 2 bases and J by 7 bases. The germline V gene provides CDR1 MNHEY and CDR2 SVGAGI. There are 15 amino acids in the CDR3, from cysteine to phenylalanine inclusive. The DNA shown is the 45-base CDR3, in frame from base 1. The sequence is built from TRBV6-5 and TRBJ2-7, with the D gene tentatively TRBD1 or TRBD2, based on 5 matching bases in each. Sample: blood. The receptor was derived from a woman younger than 30 with Graves' hyperthyroidism. Here the CDR3 is given as CASSYSVGSGGEQYF. The nucleotides are TGTGCCAGCAGTTACAGTGTAGGGTCTGGGGGAGAGCAGTACTTC.